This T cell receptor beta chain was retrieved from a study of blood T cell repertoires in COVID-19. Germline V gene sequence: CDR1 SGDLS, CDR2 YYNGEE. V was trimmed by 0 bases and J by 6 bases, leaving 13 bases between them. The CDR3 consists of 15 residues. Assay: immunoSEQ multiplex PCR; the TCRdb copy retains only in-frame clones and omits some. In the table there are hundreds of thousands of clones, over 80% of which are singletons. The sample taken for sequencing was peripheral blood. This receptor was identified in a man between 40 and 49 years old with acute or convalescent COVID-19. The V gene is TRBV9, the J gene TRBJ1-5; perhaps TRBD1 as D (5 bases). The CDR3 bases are TGTGCCAGCAGCGTAGGATGGCAGGGTGTTCAGCCCCAGCATTTT. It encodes CASSVGWQGVQPQHF.